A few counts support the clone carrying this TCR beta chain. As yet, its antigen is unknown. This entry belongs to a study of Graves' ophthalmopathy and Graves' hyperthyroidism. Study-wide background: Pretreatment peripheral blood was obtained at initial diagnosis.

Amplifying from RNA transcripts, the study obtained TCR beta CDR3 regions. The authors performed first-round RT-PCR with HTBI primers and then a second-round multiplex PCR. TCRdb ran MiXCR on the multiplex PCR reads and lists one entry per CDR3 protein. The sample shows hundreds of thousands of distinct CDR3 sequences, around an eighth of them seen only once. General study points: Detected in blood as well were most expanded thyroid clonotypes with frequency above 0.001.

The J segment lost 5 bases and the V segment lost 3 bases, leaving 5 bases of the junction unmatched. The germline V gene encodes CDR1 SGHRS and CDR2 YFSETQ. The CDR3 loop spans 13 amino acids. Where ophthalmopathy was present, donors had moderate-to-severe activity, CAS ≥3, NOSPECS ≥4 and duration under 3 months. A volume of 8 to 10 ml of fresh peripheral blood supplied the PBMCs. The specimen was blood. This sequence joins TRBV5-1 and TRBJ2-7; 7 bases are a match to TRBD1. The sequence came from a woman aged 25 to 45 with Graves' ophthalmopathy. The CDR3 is CASSSGTADEQYF. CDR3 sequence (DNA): TGCGCCAGCAGCTCAGGGACAGCGGACGAGCAGTACTTC.